Each of the 13 T cell receptor beta chains below was sequenced from the same sample in a study of regulatory T cells in long-lasting Graves disease. Indicated time point: newly diagnosed GD, antithyroid drugs for less than 3 months. Construction of the TCR library relied on RNA isolated from PBMCs. CDR3 regions were amplified by Arm-PCR using iRepertoire HTBI primers to build TCR beta libraries. TCRdb independently ran MiXCR on the multiplex PCR reads; one entry per CDR3 protein. Found here are 200,000 to 250,000 distinct CDR3 sequences, 15% to 20% of them singletons; the top ten hold more than 20%. Sequencing was performed on peripheral blood mononuclear cells (PBMCs), taken at new diagnosis, from a patient treated with antithyroid drugs. The receptor source for this set is a female donor with Graves disease.

This clonotype was seen repeatedly, ten times or more. The chain links TRBV30 to TRBJ1-1, with D hard to call. V lost 8 bases, J lost 0 bases, and 13 bases lay in between. The CDR3 length is 13 residues. The V gene's germline CDR1 is GTSNPN and CDR2 SVGIG (reference sequence). The CDR3 here is CAKKAFMNTEAFF. The DNA for the CDR3 is TGTGCCAAGAAGGCTTTTATGAACACTGAAGCTTTCTTT.

This clonotype was seen at least ten times. V and J are TRBV11-2 and TRBJ2-3; no firm D call. Trimming took 0 bases from V and 1 from J, leaving 2 bases between them. The germline CDR1 and CDR2 sequences are SGHAT and FQNNGV. The CDR3 extends over 13 amino acids. The CDR3 loop reads CASSLDRTDTQYF. The CDR3 DNA follows: TGTGCCAGCAGCTTAGACCGCACAGATACGCAGTATTTT.

This clonotype was observed at least ten times. The chain combines TRBV27 with TRBJ2-3; no reliable D call. The CDR3 is 14 amino acids. The V and J ends lost 2 bases and 3 bases respectively, with 9 bases between them. Germline CDR1 and CDR2: MNHEY and SMNVEV (reference sequence). The CDR3 DNA sequence: TGTGCCAGCAGTTTAACGCTAGGAACAGATACGCAGTATTTT. Translation gives CASSLTLGTDTQYF.

There are many counts of this clonotype. The chain couples TRBV20-1 to TRBJ2-7; TRBD1 matches at 12 bases. Looked up from germline, CDR1 is DFQATT and CDR2 is SNEGSKA (reference sequence). The CDR3 covers 15 residues. V was pared by 5 bases and J by 6 bases, with 11 bases of the junction left unmatched. The DNA of the CDR3 is TGCAGTGCTGGAGGGACAGGGGGCTTCCTTGGCGAGCAGTACTTC. It translates to CSAGGTGGFLGEQYF.

Many counts were recorded for this clonotype. CDR3 amino acids: CASTSRDPRLKAEAFF. CDR3 DNA: TGTGCCAGCACTAGCCGGGACCCAAGGTTAAAGGCTGAAGCTTTCTTT. This rearrangement joins TRBV2 to TRBJ1-1, with D maybe TRBD1 (5 bases). The CDR3 is 16 amino acids. The germline gives CDR1 SNHLY, CDR2 FYNNEI. V lost 7 bases, J lost 6 bases, and 24 bases lay in between.

This clonotype has ten or more counts. The chain is built from TRBV19 and TRBJ1-2; D remains unclear. Germline lookup yields CDR1 LNHDA and CDR2 SQIVND (reference sequence). The CDR3 covers 15 residues. V was shortened by 3 bases and J by 2 bases, with 13 bases between the two germline ends. This chain's CDR3 is CASSIAGKENYGYTF. CDR3 coding DNA: TGTGCCAGTAGTATCGCGGGCAAAGAGAACTATGGCTACACCTTC.

The CDR3 coding sequence is TGCAGTGGGACCCTAAGCACAGATACGCAGTATTTT. Amino acid sequence: CSGTLSTDTQYF. This chain joins TRBV20-1 and TRBJ2-3; D gene ambiguous. Germline assignment: CDR1 DFQATT and CDR2 SNEGSKA (reference sequence). Deletions cut 7 bases from V and 0 bases from J, with 8 bases between. The CDR3 length is 12 residues.

The chain recombines TRBV12-3 or TRBV12-4 with TRBJ1-1; the D is unclear. The V end was cut by 2 bases, the J end by 1 base, with 11 bases between. This CDR3 is built from 15 residues. The CDR3 sequence: CASSLKGARNTEAFF. The CDR3 DNA is TGTGCCAGCAGTTTAAAAGGAGCCAGGAACACTGAAGCTTTCTTT.

Details on this clonotype: Only one base separates this from a far larger clonotype, so it likely reflects a read error. This chain links TRBV11-2 with TRBJ2-5; D might be TRBD2 (6 bases). Germline CDR1 and CDR2: SGHAT and FQNNGV. This CDR3 spans 13 amino acids. The CDR3 sequence is CASSALSGPEQLF. The CDR3 DNA is TGTGCCAGCAGCGCTCTTAGCGGTCCTGAGCAGCTCTTC.

In its sample, this clonotype was seen many times. V gene TRBV20-1 combines with J gene TRBJ1-6; 7 bases map to TRBD1. The ends lost 2 bases at V and 5 bases at J; junction bases unmatched: 3. The CDR3 has 14 amino acids. In germline, CDR1 is DFQATT, CDR2 SNEGSKA (reference sequence). Here the CDR3 DNA reads TGCAGTGCTAGACCAGGGGGAGATAATTCACCCCTCCACTTT. Its translation is CSARPGGDNSPLHF.

At least ten counts were recorded for this clonotype. The rearrangement uses TRBV7-9 and TRBJ2-7, with TRBD2 matching 7 bases. In germline, CDR1 is SEHNR, CDR2 FQNEAQ (reference sequence). V lost 4 bases to trimming and J lost 2 bases; unmatched junction nucleotides: 11. The CDR3 totals 16 residues. DNA of the CDR3: TGTGCCAGCAGCTACCCCTCGGGGGAGGGGACCTACGAGCAGTACTTC. Encoded protein: CASSYPSGEGTYEQYF.

This clonotype was counted many times. The rearrangement uses TRBV6-2 or TRBV6-3 and TRBJ2-1, with D tentatively TRBD2 (7 bases). Germline lookup yields CDR1 MNHEY and CDR2 SVGEGT. This CDR3 comprises 16 residues. The V and J ends lost 6 bases and 9 bases respectively, with 24 bases between them. The CDR3: CASSPHFRGAGAEQFF. The CDR3 nucleotides are TGTGCCAGCAGCCCCCACTTCAGGGGTGCGGGAGCTGAGCAGTTCTTC.

The chain recombines TRBV3-1 with TRBJ1-4; possible D gene TRBD1, 6 bases. V lost 10 bases and J lost 0, with 15 bases in between. This CDR3 has 15 amino acids. The germline gives CDR1 LGHDT, CDR2 YNNKEL (reference sequence). CDR3 sequence reads: CAMGGALATNEKLFF. The CDR3 bases are TGTGCCATGGGGGGGGCACTTGCAACTAATGAAAAACTGTTTTTT.